These T cell receptor beta chains were read from a single sample in a study of blood T cell repertoires in COVID-19. Clones were read by immunoSEQ multiplex PCR, and TCRdb kept only the in-frame ones, dropping some. The sample contains about 280,000 clones, around 87% of which appear only once. The material sequenced was peripheral blood. Receptors were obtained from a woman in her thirties who had recovered from COVID-19. Each CDR3 is given with its conserved first and last residue. A D gene is named only where the DNA matches it firmly. Clone size, where shown, is once, few, many, or a class for clones that have expanded.

j_call | clone_size | v_call | d_call | cdr3_nt | cdr3_aa
TRBJ2-3 | NA | TRBV11-2 | TRBD1 | TGTGCCAGCAGCTTACAAATAGGGACAGGGAGAGGGGCTGCAGATACGCAGTATTTT | CASSLQIGTGRGAADTQYF
TRBJ1-2 | once | TRBV4-1 | NA | TGCGCCAGCAGCCAAGATCTCCTAGGCTATGGCTACACCTTC | CASSQDLLGYGYTF
TRBJ2-7 | NA | TRBV28 | TRBD2 | TGTGCCAGCAGCCGGACTAGCGGGCTCTACGAGCAGTACTTC | CASSRTSGLYEQYF
TRBJ1-4 | NA | TRBV25-1 | NA | TGTGCCAGCAGTGTTAGCAGGGGCCAAAATGAAAAACTGTTTTTT | CASSVSRGQNEKLFF
TRBJ1-1 | NA | TRBV11-2 | TRBD1 | TGTGCCAGCAGCTTAGGGGACAGGGGAGTTTCTGAAGCTTTCTTT | CASSLGDRGVSEAFF
TRBJ2-6 | NA | TRBV5-1 | TRBD1 | TGCGCCAGCAGCTGGGGACAGGGTCCTGGGGCCAACGTCCTGACTTTC | CASSWGQGPGANVLTF
TRBJ2-5 | NA | TRBV7-9 | NA | TGTGCCAGCAGCTTTGCAAGGCAGGGCGTAGAGACCCAGTACTTC | CASSFARQGVETQYF
TRBJ2-3 | NA | TRBV9 | NA | TGTGCCAGCAGCGTAGCTCCCCCAGATACGCAGTATTTT | CASSVAPPDTQYF
TRBJ2-7 | NA | TRBV11-2 | NA | TGTGCCAGCAGCGCGATACCCGGGACTCCCTCCTACGAGCAGTACTTC | CASSAIPGTPSYEQYF
TRBJ2-7 | NA | TRBV5-1 | TRBD2 | TGCGCCAGCGGGGTAGCGGGAGTATCGGGGGAGCAGTACTTC | CASGVAGVSGEQYF
TRBJ1-6 | few | TRBV10-3 | TRBD1 | TGTGCCATCAAACCCACGACAGGGGGGGAGAATTCACCCCTCCACTTT | CAIKPTTGGENSPLHF
TRBJ1-6 | NA | TRBV3-1/TRBV3-2 | NA | TGTGCCAGCAGCATAAGGGGAAGCAATTCACCCCTCCACTTT | CASSIRGSNSPLHF
TRBJ1-6 | once | TRBV28 | NA | TGTGCCGCCCGCCGAGGAAGGGGCTATAATTCACCCCTCCACTTT | CAARRGRGYNSPLHF
TRBJ2-6 | NA | TRBV5-4 | NA | TGTGCCAGCAGCTCTGCCGCGGGGAACGGGGCCAACGTCCTGACTTTC | CASSSAAGNGANVLTF
TRBJ2-7 | NA | TRBV11-2 | TRBD1 | TGTGCCAGCAGCTTCTACAGGGGCGCCTACGAGCAGTACTTC | CASSFYRGAYEQYF
TRBJ1-6 | NA | TRBV6-5 | NA | TGTGCCAGCAGGACTAAGATTTCACCCCTCCACTTT | CASRTKISPLHF
TRBJ2-3 | once | TRBV18 | NA | TGTGCCAGCTCCGCGTCAGTAGCGGCAGATACGCAGTATTTT | CASSASVAADTQYF
TRBJ2-7 | NA | TRBV12-3/TRBV12-4 | NA | TGTGCCAGCAGCCCCCCCGGTGAGGACGAGCAGTACTTC | CASSPPGEDEQYF
TRBJ2-2 | NA | TRBV7-9 | NA | TGTGCCAGCAGATTGACAGCTTCCGGGGAGCTGTTTTTT | CASRLTASGELFF
TRBJ2-7 | NA | TRBV11-2 | TRBD2 | TGTGCCAGCAGCTTACCTGGGGGGGGAACCTACGAGCAGTACTTC | CASSLPGGGTYEQYF
TRBJ2-7 | few | TRBV21-1 | NA | TGTGCCAGCAGCAACCTCCCGTCGCGGGAGTCCCCCTACGAGCAGTACTTC | CASSNLPSRESPYEQYF
TRBJ2-7 | NA | TRBV5-8 | TRBD2 | TGTGCCAGCAGCTTAGATCTCGCGGGAGCTCACGAGCAGTACTTC | CASSLDLAGAHEQYF
TRBJ2-2 | NA | TRBV7-2 | NA | TGTGCCAGCAGCTTAATGGCTGGCGGGGAGCTGTTTTTT | CASSLMAGGELFF
TRBJ2-1 | NA | TRBV12-5 | TRBD1 | TGTGCTAGTGGTGCCTCCGGGACAGGGTGGGATGAGCAGTTCTTC | CASGASGTGWDEQFF